The T cell receptor beta chain described here comes from a study of cytomegalovirus exposure and HLA in healthy donors. Germline-derived CDR1 and CDR2 are SQVTM and ANQGSEA. V lost 6 bases and J 2 bases, leaving 11 bases between the germline ends. The CDR3 sequence is 12 residues long. This clone has only one observation. What it binds is not known. Study-level results: Associated with HLA alleles at 0.05 false discovery rate in a later analysis were 16,951 TCR beta sequences.

PCR involved 60 Vbeta and 13 Jbeta primers. Original analysis: Counted up in a later analysis, unique TCR beta chains came to roughly 80 million, with about 9.9 million shared. Measured with immunoSEQ multiplex PCR; TCRdb has only the in-frame clones, and not every one. The V and J calls and clone size come from that table; D and trimming were worked out from the DNA. The data hold more than 150,000 clones, with 81% observed a single time. The source is a woman in her 30s in good health and CMV-seronegative. The sample was PBMCs. This chain connects TRBV29-1 to TRBJ2-7; D possibly corresponds to TRBD2 (5 bases). CDR3 nucleotide sequence: TGCAGCGTCTACGGACTGACCTACGAGCAGTACTTC. This encodes CSVYGLTYEQYF.